The 30 T cell receptor beta chains given below trace back to one sample, sequenced in a study of vaccination and CD4 T cells after COVID-19. Indicated treatment: roughly 10-day PBMC culture with coronavirus spike peptide pools or control peptides (ViraFEST assay). Cultured CD4+ T-cell DNA underwent Oncomine TCR Beta short-read sequencing. TCRdb re-called the PCR reads through MiXCR, storing one row per CDR3 protein. The sample shows over 15,000 distinct CDR3 sequences, about 73% of them seen only once. These receptors are not linked to any known antigen. Source material: CD4+ T cells from blood, cultured in vitro. The receptors derive from a human donor who had recovered from COVID-19.

This clonotype was observed a few times. The J gene is TRBJ1-5, the V gene TRBV20-1; D might be TRBD1 (6 bases). The CDR3 contains 12 residues. Trimming removed 6 bases at V and 0 bases at J, with 6 bases between. Looked up from germline, CDR1 is DFQATT and CDR2 is SNEGSKA (reference sequence). The CDR3 DNA follows: TGCAGTGCACAGGGTAGCAATCAGCCCCAGCATTTT. As protein: CSAQGSNQPQHF.

The count of this clonotype is one. The chain links TRBV18 to TRBJ1-2; possibly TRBD1 for D (6 bases). V was clipped by 2 bases and J by 8 bases, with 15 bases between them. The CDR3 runs to 14 residues. From germline, CDR1 is KGHSH and CDR2 LQKENI. CDR3 DNA sequence: TGTGCCAGCTCACCATCCAACAGGGCGGTGGGCTACACCTTC. Amino acid sequence: CASSPSNRAVGYTF.

The CDR3 coding sequence is TGTGCCAGCTCGGAGGGACAGGACCCCTACGAGCAGTACTTC. This translates into CASSEGQDPYEQYF. This chain links TRBV27 with TRBJ2-7; TRBD1 aligns across 8 bases. From germline, CDR1 is MNHEY and CDR2 SMNVEV (reference sequence). J gave up 2 bases and V 8 bases, and 8 bases lay outside the gene matches. The CDR3 sequence is 14 residues long.

This CDR3 reads CSARDQSDYEQYF. DNA for the CDR3: TGCAGTGCTAGAGATCAAAGCGACTACGAGCAGTACTTC. The V gene is TRBV20-1, the J gene TRBJ2-7; D ambiguous. Trimming removed 0 bases at V and 3 bases at J, with 9 bases between. Germline V gene data show CDR1 as DFQATT and CDR2 as SNEGSKA (reference sequence). This CDR3 contains 13 residues.

V usage is TRBV20-1 and J usage is TRBJ1-6; TRBD1 agrees at 7 bases. Germline CDR1 and CDR2: DFQATT and SNEGSKA (reference sequence). With 1 base clipped from V and 11 bases from J, the junction kept 8 bases outside the gene matches. The CDR3 loop spans 14 amino acids. The CDR3 bases are TGCAGTGCTAGAGTACCGACAGGGCCCACACCCCTCCACTTT. It codes for CSARVPTGPTPLHF.

The V call is TRBV15, the J call TRBJ1-5; D is unresolved. Trimming took off 5 bases at V and 0 bases at J, with 11 bases between the two ends. The CDR3 covers 15 residues. Germline V gives CDR1 LNHNV, CDR2 YYDKDF (reference sequence). CDR3 sequence: CATSLPRDSNQPQHF. The CDR3 DNA reads TGTGCCACCAGCCTACCGCGGGATAGCAATCAGCCCCAGCATTTT.

CDR3 DNA: TGTGCCAGCAGCAGAGCGGGGGGCGGTGCCCAAGCCATCTATGGCTACACCTTC. Translated: CASSRAGGGAQAIYGYTF. The rearrangement uses TRBV28 and TRBJ1-2, with TRBD1 as a possible D gene (6 bases). In germline, CDR1 is MDHEN, CDR2 SYDVKM. The germline V and J ends were trimmed by 6 bases and 4 bases, with 27 bases remaining between them. This CDR3 is 18 amino acids long.

The chain has TRBV2 and TRBJ2-3; no firm D call. This CDR3 spans 14 amino acids. The V and J ends lost 6 bases and 4 bases respectively, with 14 bases between them. Per the germline V gene, CDR1 is SNHLY and CDR2 is FYNNEI. The CDR3, as DNA: TGTGCCAGCAGGTTGTTCGTTGGGGCAGATACGCAGTATTTT. As protein: CASRLFVGADTQYF.

V and J are TRBV30 and TRBJ2-3; D is ambiguous. CDR1 is GTSNPN, CDR2 SVGIG, per germline (reference sequence). This CDR3 contains 14 residues. V was shortened by 0 bases and J by 2 bases, with 9 bases between the two germline ends. CDR3 region: CAWSVRVFTDTQYF. The CDR3 DNA follows: TGTGCCTGGAGTGTTCGGGTGTTCACAGATACGCAGTATTTT.

The chain recombines TRBV10-3 with TRBJ1-1, with D unclear. CDR3 size: 15 residues. Germline loops: CDR1 ENHRY, CDR2 SYGVKD. Trimming left V 6 bases short and J 4 bases short, with 18 bases between. CDR3 residues: CAISDLRGSVTEAFF. The CDR3 DNA follows: TGTGCCATCAGCGACCTTCGGGGTAGCGTCACTGAAGCTTTCTTT.

This chain joins TRBV27 and TRBJ1-1; the match to TRBD1 covers 8 bases. The CDR3 extends over 16 amino acids. V shed 5 bases and J 1 base; nucleotides not matched to a gene: 9. Germline values: CDR1 MNHEY, CDR2 SMNVEV (reference sequence). The DNA of the CDR3 is TGTGCCAGCAGTCCACGGACAGGGACACGGAACACTGAAGCTTTCTTT. It translates to CASSPRTGTRNTEAFF.

J is TRBJ2-2 and V is TRBV10-3; 15 nucleotides line up with TRBD2. V shed 5 bases, J shed 7 bases, and the junction held 11 bases outside the gene matches. Germline V gene lookup returns CDR1 ENHRY and CDR2 SYGVKD. The CDR3 length is 18 residues. CDR3 nucleotide sequence: TGTGCCATCAGTCCGGGACTAGCGGGAGGAGGGGACCGCGGGGAGCTGTTTTTT. As protein: CAISPGLAGGGDRGELFF.

J is TRBJ2-1 and V is TRBV20-1; D is possibly TRBD2 (5 bases). The CDR3 is made up of 15 amino acids. Germline values: CDR1 DFQATT, CDR2 SNEGSKA (reference sequence). Trimming cost V 3 bases and J 0 bases, with 12 bases left between them. CDR3 bases: TGCAGTGCTAGGGGGAGCCCATTCTCCTACAATGAGCAGTTCTTC. It specifies CSARGSPFSYNEQFF.

The DNA of the CDR3 is TGTGCCATTTGCGGGACACCTAACACTGAAGCTTTCTTT. Amino acid sequence: CAICGTPNTEAFF. V is TRBV10-3 and J is TRBJ1-1; weak D call: TRBD1 (6 bases). V gave up 9 bases and J gave up 2 bases, with 13 bases separating them. This CDR3 spans 13 amino acids. Per the germline V gene, CDR1 is ENHRY and CDR2 is SYGVKD.

The V and J genes are TRBV20-1 and TRBJ2-7; 7 bases agree with TRBD2. With 2 bases clipped from V and 2 bases from J, the junction kept 6 bases outside the gene matches. This CDR3 region has 14 residues. CDR1 and CDR2 (germline): DFQATT, SNEGSKA (reference sequence). The CDR3 sequence is CSARSGGATYEQYF. DNA for the CDR3: TGCAGTGCTAGATCGGGGGGAGCGACCTACGAGCAGTACTTC.

The chain joins TRBV30 to TRBJ1-5, with D maybe TRBD1 (5 bases). The CDR3 sequence is 14 residues long. The germline V gene encodes CDR1 GTSNPN and CDR2 SVGIG (reference sequence). The V gene lost 3 bases and the J gene lost 1 base, with 10 bases spanning the gap. The CDR3 sequence: CAWSSGDSNQPQHF. The CDR3 DNA is TGTGCCTGGAGCTCTGGGGACAGCAATCAGCCCCAGCATTTT.

The gene calls are TRBV9 and TRBJ2-5; D possibly matches TRBD1 or TRBD2 (5 bases each). The CDR3 sequence is 14 residues long. Per the germline V gene, CDR1 is SGDLS and CDR2 is YYNGEE. Between the trimmed V and J ends, which lost 0 bases and 1 base, there was a span of 7 bases. The CDR3 DNA reads TGTGCCAGCAGCGTAGGGGACCTCCAAGAGACCCAGTACTTC. Translation gives CASSVGDLQETQYF.

The sample holds a few counts of this clonotype. The J gene is TRBJ1-6, the V gene TRBV19, with a possible D match to TRBD1 (6 bases). Trimming removed 4 bases from V and 1 base from J, with 14 bases in between. The germline V gene encodes CDR1 LNHDA and CDR2 SQIVND (reference sequence). CDR3 length: 17 amino acids. The CDR3 protein is CASSNGRGGSYNSPLHF. The CDR3 nucleotides are TGTGCCAGTAGTAACGGACGAGGGGGATCCTATAATTCACCCCTCCACTTT.

The rearrangement uses TRBV14 and TRBJ2-3, with 8 bases identical to TRBD1. This CDR3 spans 16 amino acids. Germline lookup yields CDR1 SGHDN and CDR2 FVKESK. The V segment lost 0 bases and the J segment 2 bases; nucleotides outside the gene matches: 4. The CDR3 sequence: CASSQDWQGATDTQYF. CDR3 in DNA: TGTGCCAGCAGCCAAGATTGGCAGGGGGCCACAGATACGCAGTATTTT.

V and J are TRBV6-1 and TRBJ1-5; D is unresolved. V lost 0 bases and J 4 bases, leaving 7 bases between the germline ends. Germline loops: CDR1 MNHNS, CDR2 SASEGT. The CDR3 loop spans 14 amino acids. The CDR3 sequence: CASSEAVENQPQHF. DNA for the CDR3: TGTGCCAGCAGTGAAGCGGTAGAGAATCAGCCCCAGCATTTT.

The rearrangement joins TRBV9 to TRBJ1-1; 7 bases are shared with TRBD1. V dropped 4 bases and J dropped 1; count of bases not matched to a gene: 4. The CDR3 is made up of 14 amino acids. Germline-derived CDR1 and CDR2 are SGDLS and YYNGEE. CDR3 protein: CASSTRQGNTEAFF. The DNA for the CDR3 is TGTGCCAGCAGCACCCGACAGGGGAACACTGAAGCTTTCTTT. The full variable domain, in which reference TRBV9 and TRBJ1-1 provide the parts outside the CDR3, is DSGVTQTPKHLITATGQRVTLRCSPRSGDLSVYWYQQSLDQGLQFLIQYYNGEERAKGNILERFSAQQFPDLHSELNLSSLELGDSALYFCASSTRQGNTEAFFGQGTRLTVV.

Only a few counts were recorded for this clonotype. The chain joins TRBV27 to TRBJ1-6; 7 bases line up with TRBD1. CDR3 length equals 17 residues. CDR1 is MNHEY, CDR2 SMNVEV, per germline (reference sequence). V shed 5 bases, J shed 9 bases, and the junction held 16 bases outside the gene matches. The CDR3 loop reads CASSPRQGSAGSSPLHF. CDR3 DNA sequence: TGTGCCAGCAGTCCCCGACAGGGCTCGGCGGGGAGTTCACCCCTCCACTTT.

The V and J genes are TRBV6-1 and TRBJ2-6; D is possibly TRBD1 (6 bases). This CDR3 spans 16 amino acids. Germline V CDR1 and CDR2: MNHNS, SASEGT. Trimming removed 7 bases at V and 3 bases at J, with 16 bases between. CDR3 sequence (DNA): TGTGCCAGCACCCTGGTGGGGACATATGGGGCCAACGTCCTGACTTTC. It yields the protein CASTLVGTYGANVLTF.

The rearrangement joins TRBV20-1 to TRBJ1-4, with 9 bases matching TRBD1. V lost 4 bases, J lost 8 bases, and 5 bases stayed unmatched. The germline CDR1 and CDR2 sequences are DFQATT and SNEGSKA (reference sequence). This CDR3 has 13 residues. Here the CDR3 DNA reads TGCAGTGCTACTAGACAGGGGGGCGAAAAACTGTTTTTT. This sequence encodes CSATRQGGEKLFF.

This clonotype was recorded a few times. V is TRBV27 and J is TRBJ2-7; TRBD2 matches 8 bases. The germline gives CDR1 MNHEY, CDR2 SMNVEV (reference sequence). The CDR3 consists of 16 residues. With 0 bases clipped from V and 6 bases from J, the junction kept 10 bases outside the gene matches. CDR3: CASSLSSAGGRREQYF. CDR3 nucleotides: TGTGCCAGCAGTTTATCGAGTGCGGGAGGCCGCCGCGAGCAGTACTTC.

Written as DNA, the CDR3 is TGCAGTGCTAGTCAACCCGACAGGGCGGAAAATCAGCCCCAGCATTTT. This translates into CSASQPDRAENQPQHF. The chain carries TRBV20-1 and TRBJ1-5; TRBD1 matches 7 bases. CDR1 and CDR2 from the germline V gene are DFQATT and SNEGSKA (reference sequence). Unmatched junction bases numbered 12, after V lost 3 bases and J lost 4 bases. This CDR3 comprises 16 residues.

This clonotype was detected only once. This chain joins TRBV7-2 and TRBJ1-5; possible D gene TRBD1, 5 bases. The CDR3 consists of 15 residues. Trimming shortened V by 7 bases and J by 6 bases, and 19 bases separated the two germline ends. Germline assignment: CDR1 SGHTA and CDR2 FQGNSA. This chain's CDR3 is CASNYRGDFGQPQHF. Here the CDR3 DNA reads TGTGCCAGCAACTATCGGGGGGACTTTGGTCAGCCCCAGCATTTT. The variable domain in full, completed from reference TRBV7-2 and TRBJ1-5, reads GAGVSQSPSNKVTEKGKDVELRCDPISGHTALYWYRQSLGQGLEFLIYFQGNSAPDKSGLPSDRFSAERTGGSVSTLTIQRTQQEDSAVYLCASNYRGDFGQPQHFGDGTRLSIL.

This clonotype was picked up a small number of times. The chain links TRBV6-2 or TRBV6-3 to TRBJ2-1; TRBD2 aligns across 7 bases. The germline V gene encodes CDR1 MNHEY and CDR2 SVGEGT. CDR3 length equals 14 residues. The V gene end was trimmed by 5 bases and the J gene end by 4 bases; junction bases not matched to a gene: 5. The CDR3 nucleotides are TGTGCCAGCAGTCCCCGGCGGGAGTACAATGAGCAGTTCTTC. Translation: CASSPRREYNEQFF.

The chain uses TRBV19 and TRBJ1-1; TRBD1 matches at 8 bases. The length of the CDR3 is 19 residues. Losses at the gene ends were 5 bases for V and 1 base for J; bases not matched to a gene: 18. From germline, CDR1 is LNHDA and CDR2 SQIVND (reference sequence). CDR3 nucleotides: TGTGCCAGTAGTGCCCGTTTGGGACAGGCAAGGGAAGGGAACACTGAAGCTTTCTTT. Amino acid sequence: CASSARLGQAREGNTEAFF.

The genes are TRBV19 and TRBJ1-5, with D possibly TRBD1 on 6 matching bases. Trimming shortened V by 10 bases and J by 6 bases, and 19 bases separated the two germline ends. The CDR3 runs 14 residues. The V gene's germline CDR1 is LNHDA and CDR2 SQIVND (reference sequence). The CDR3 bases are TGTGCCACCCGTATTGTCGGGGGCGGTCAGCCCCAGCATTTT. Translated, it gives CATRIVGGGQPQHF.